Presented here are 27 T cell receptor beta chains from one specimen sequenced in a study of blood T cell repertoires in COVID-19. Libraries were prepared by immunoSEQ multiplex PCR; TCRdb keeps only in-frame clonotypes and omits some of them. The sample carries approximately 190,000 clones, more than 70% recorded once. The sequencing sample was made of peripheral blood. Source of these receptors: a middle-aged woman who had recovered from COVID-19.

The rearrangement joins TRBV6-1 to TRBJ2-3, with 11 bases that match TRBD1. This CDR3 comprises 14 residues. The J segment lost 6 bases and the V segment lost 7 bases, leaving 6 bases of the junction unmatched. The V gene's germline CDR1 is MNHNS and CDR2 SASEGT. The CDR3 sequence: CASNTGTGGDTQYF. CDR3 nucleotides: TGTGCCAGCAACACCGGGACAGGGGGGGATACGCAGTATTTT.

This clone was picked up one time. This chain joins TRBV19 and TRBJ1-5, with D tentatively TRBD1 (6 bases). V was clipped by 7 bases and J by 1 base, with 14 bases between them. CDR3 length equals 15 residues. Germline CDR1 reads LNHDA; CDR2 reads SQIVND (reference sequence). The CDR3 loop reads CASTAAGASNQPQHF. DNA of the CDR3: TGTGCCAGTACCGCGGCAGGGGCGAGCAATCAGCCCCAGCATTTT.

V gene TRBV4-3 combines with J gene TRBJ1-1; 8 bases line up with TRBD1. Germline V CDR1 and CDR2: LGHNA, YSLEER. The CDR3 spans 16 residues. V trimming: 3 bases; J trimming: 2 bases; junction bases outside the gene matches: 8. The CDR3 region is CASSHDIGQGNTEAFF. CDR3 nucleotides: TGCGCCAGCAGCCACGACATAGGACAGGGAAACACTGAAGCTTTCTTT.

The CDR3: CASSFSALGLAGSYEQYF. In nucleotides, the CDR3 is TGTGCCAGCAGCTTTAGCGCACTCGGACTAGCGGGCTCCTACGAGCAGTACTTC. The V call is TRBV28, the J call TRBJ2-7; 11 bases align to TRBD2. The trim removed 6 bases at V and 0 bases at J, leaving 13 bases unmatched. The germline gives CDR1 MDHEN, CDR2 SYDVKM. The CDR3 length is 18 residues.

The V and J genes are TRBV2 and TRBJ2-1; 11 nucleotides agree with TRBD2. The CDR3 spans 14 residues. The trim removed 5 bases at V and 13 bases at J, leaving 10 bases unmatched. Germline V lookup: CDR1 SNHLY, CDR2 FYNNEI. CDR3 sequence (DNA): TGTGCCAGCAGTCGACTCGAACTAGCGGGAGTTCAGTTCTTC. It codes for CASSRLELAGVQFF. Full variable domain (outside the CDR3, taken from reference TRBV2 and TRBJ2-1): EPEVTQTPSHQVTQMGQEVILRCVPISNHLYFYWYRQILGQKVEFLVSFYNNEISEKSEIFDDQFSVERPDGSNFTLKIRSTKLEDSAMYFCASSRLELAGVQFFGPGTRLTVL.

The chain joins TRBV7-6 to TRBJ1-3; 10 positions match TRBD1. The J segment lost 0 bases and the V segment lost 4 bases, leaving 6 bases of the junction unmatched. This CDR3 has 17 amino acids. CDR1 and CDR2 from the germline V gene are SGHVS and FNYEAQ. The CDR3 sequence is CASSSPRDRGSGNTIYF. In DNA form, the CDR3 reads TGTGCCAGCAGCTCACCCCGGGACAGGGGCTCTGGAAACACCATATATTTT.

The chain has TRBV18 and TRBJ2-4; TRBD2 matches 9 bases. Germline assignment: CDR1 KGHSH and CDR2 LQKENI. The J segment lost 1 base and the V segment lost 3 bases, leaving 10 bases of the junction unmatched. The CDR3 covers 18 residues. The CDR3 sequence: CASSPAPAGGLAKNIQYF. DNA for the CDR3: TGTGCCAGCTCACCCGCCCCAGCGGGAGGACTTGCCAAAAACATTCAGTACTTC.

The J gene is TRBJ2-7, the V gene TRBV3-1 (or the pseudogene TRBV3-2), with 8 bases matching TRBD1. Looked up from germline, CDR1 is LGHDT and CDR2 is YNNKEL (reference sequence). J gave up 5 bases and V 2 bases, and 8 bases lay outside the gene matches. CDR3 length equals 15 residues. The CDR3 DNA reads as TGTGCCAGCAGCCAATCCAGGGGGCGCGCGGACGAGCAGTACTTC. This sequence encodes CASSQSRGRADEQYF.

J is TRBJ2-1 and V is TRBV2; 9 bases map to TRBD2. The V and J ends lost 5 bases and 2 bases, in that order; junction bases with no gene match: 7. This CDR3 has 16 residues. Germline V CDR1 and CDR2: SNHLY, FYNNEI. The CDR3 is CASSRLSSGAYNEQFF. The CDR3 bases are TGTGCCAGCAGTCGTTTATCTAGCGGGGCCTACAATGAGCAGTTCTTC.

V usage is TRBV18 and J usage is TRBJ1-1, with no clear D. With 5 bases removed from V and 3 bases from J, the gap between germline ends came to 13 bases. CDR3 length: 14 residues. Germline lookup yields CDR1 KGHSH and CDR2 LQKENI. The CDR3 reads CASSSHGGDTEAFF. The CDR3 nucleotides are TGTGCCAGCTCATCCCATGGCGGCGACACTGAAGCTTTCTTT.

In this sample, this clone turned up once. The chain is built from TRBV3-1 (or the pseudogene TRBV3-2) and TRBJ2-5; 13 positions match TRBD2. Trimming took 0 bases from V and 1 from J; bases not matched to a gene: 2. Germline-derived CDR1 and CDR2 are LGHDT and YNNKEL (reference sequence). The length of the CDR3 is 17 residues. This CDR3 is CASSQDTSGRVQETQYF. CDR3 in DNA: TGTGCCAGCAGCCAAGACACTAGCGGGAGGGTCCAAGAGACCCAGTACTTC.

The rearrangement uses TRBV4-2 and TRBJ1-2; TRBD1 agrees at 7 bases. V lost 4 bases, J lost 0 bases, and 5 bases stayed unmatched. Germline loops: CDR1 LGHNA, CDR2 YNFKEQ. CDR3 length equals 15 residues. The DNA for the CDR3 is TGTGCCAGCAGCCGCACCGGGACAGCTAACTATGGCTACACCTTC. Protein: CASSRTGTANYGYTF.

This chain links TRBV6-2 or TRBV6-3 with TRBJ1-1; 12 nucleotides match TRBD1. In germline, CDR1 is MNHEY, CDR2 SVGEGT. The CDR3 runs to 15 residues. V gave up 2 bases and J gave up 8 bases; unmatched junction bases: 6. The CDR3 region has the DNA TGTGCCAGCAGTTACGGGACAGGGGGCGCGAGGGAAGCTTTCTTT. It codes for CASSYGTGGAREAFF.

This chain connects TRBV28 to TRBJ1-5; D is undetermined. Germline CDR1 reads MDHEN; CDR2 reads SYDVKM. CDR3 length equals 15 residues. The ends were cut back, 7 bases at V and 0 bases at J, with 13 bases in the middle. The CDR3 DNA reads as TGTGCCAGCACCGACGGGAGGAATAGCAATCAGCCCCAGCATTTT. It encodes CASTDGRNSNQPQHF. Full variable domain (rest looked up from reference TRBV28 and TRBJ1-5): DVKVTQSSRYLVKRTGEKVFLECVQDMDHENMFWYRQDPGLGLRLIYFSYDVKMKEKGDIPEGYSVSREKKERFSLILESASTNQTSMYLCASTDGRNSNQPQHFGDGTRLSIL.

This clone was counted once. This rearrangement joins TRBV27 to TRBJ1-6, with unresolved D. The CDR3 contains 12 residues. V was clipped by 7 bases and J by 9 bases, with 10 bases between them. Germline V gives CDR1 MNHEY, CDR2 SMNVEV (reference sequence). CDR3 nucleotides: TGTGCCAGCAAGAGAGGACTTTCACCCCTCCACTTT. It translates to CASKRGLSPLHF.

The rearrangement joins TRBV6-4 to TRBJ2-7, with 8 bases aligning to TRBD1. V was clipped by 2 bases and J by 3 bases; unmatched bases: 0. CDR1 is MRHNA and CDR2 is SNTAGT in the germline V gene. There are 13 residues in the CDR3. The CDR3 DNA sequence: TGTGCCAGCAGTGACGGACAGGGCTACGAGCAGTACTTC. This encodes CASSDGQGYEQYF.

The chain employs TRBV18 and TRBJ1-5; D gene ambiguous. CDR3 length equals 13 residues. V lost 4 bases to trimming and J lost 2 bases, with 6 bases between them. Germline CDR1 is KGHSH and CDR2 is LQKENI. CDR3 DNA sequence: TGTGCCAGCTCACTTGCGGGCAATCAGCCCCAGCATTTT. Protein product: CASSLAGNQPQHF.

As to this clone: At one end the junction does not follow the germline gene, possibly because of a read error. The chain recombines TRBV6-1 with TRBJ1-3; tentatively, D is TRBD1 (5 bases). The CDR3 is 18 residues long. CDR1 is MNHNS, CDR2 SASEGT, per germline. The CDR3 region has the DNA TGTGCCAGCAGCGAAGCTCTAACTCCCCTGTCCAGGGAGGACACCATATATTTT. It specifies CASSEALTPLSREDTIYF.

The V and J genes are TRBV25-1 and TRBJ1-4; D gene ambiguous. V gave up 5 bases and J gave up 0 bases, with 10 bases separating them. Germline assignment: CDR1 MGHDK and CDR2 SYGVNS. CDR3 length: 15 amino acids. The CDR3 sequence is CASSTGVTTNEKLFF. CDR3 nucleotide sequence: TGTGCCAGCAGTACCGGGGTTACAACTAATGAAAAACTGTTTTTT.

In DNA form, the CDR3 reads TGCGCCAGCAGCTTGGAGGGACTAGCGAACACCGGGGAGCTGTTTTTT. Encoded protein: CASSLEGLANTGELFF. The chain couples TRBV5-1 to TRBJ2-2, with 8 bases matching TRBD2. V was pared by 0 bases and J by 0 bases, with 1 base of the junction left unmatched. CDR3 length: 16 amino acids. Germline assignment: CDR1 SGHRS and CDR2 YFSETQ. Full variable domain (outside the CDR3, taken from reference TRBV5-1 and TRBJ2-2): KAGVTQTPRYLIKTRGQQVTLSCSPISGHRSVSWYQQTPGQGLQFLFEYFSETQRNKGNFPGRFSGRQFSNSRSEMNVSTLELGDSALYLCASSLEGLANTGELFFGEGSRLTVL.

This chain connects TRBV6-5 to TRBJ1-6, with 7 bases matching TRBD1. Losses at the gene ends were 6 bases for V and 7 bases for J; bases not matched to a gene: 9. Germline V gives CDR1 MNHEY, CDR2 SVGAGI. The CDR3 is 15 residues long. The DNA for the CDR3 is TGTGCCAGCAGGGTTACGGGACAGCTCAATTCACCCCTCCACTTT. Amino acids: CASRVTGQLNSPLHF.

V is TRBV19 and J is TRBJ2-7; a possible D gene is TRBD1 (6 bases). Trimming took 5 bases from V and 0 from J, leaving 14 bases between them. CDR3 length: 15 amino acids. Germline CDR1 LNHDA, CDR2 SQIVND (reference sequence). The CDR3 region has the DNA TGTGCCAGTAGTCACATTACAGGGATCTCCTACGAGCAGTACTTC. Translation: CASSHITGISYEQYF.

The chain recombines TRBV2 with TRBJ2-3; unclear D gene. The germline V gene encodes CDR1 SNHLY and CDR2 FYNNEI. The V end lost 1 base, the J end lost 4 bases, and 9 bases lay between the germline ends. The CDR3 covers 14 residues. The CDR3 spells CASSEGGSADTQYF. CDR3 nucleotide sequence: TGTGCCAGCAGTGAAGGAGGCTCTGCAGATACGCAGTATTTT.

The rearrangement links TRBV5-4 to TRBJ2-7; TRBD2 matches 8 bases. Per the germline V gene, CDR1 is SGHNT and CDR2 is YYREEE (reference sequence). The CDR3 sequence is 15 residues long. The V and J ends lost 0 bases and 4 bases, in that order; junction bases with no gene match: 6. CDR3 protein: CASSLDGGRSYEQYF. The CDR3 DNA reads TGTGCCAGCAGCTTGGACGGCGGGAGGAGTTACGAGCAGTACTTC.

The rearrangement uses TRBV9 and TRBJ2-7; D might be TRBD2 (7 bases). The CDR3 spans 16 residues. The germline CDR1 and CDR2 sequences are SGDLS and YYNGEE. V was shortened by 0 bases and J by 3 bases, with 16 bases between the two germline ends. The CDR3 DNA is TGTGCCAGCAGCGTAGGCCCCGGGGAGGGGGGCTACGAGCAGTACTTC. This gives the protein CASSVGPGEGGYEQYF. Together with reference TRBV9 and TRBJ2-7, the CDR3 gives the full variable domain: DSGVTQTPKHLITATGQRVTLRCSPRSGDLSVYWYQQSLDQGLQFLIQYYNGEERAKGNILERFSAQQFPDLHSELNLSSLELGDSALYFCASSVGPGEGGYEQYFGPGTRLTVT.

The CDR3 DNA follows: TGTGCCTGGACCCCCCGCGGCAGGGGAATCGGAAGCAATCAGCCCCAGCATTTT. Translating it yields CAWTPRGRGIGSNQPQHF. V is TRBV30 and J is TRBJ1-5; a possible D gene is TRBD1 (6 bases). Germline CDR1 is GTSNPN and CDR2 is SVGIG (reference sequence). The CDR3 covers 18 residues. V was cut by 4 bases and J by 1 base, with 23 bases left in between.

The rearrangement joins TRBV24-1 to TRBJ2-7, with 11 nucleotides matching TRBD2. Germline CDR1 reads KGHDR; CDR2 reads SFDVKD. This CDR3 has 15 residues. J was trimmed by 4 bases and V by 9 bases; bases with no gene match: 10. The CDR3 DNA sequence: TGTGCCACCTATCCGACTAGCGGGAATCCTTACGAGCAGTACTTC. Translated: CATYPTSGNPYEQYF.